The source of this TCR beta chain is a study of cytomegalovirus exposure and HLA in healthy donors. The PCR employed 60 Vbeta primers together with 13 Jbeta primers. Libraries were prepared by immunoSEQ multiplex PCR; TCRdb keeps only in-frame clonotypes and omits some of them. The sample carries over 150,000 clones, 79% recorded once. The CDR3 contains 14 residues. CDR1 and CDR2 from the germline V gene are SGHVS and FNYEAQ. The germline V and J ends were trimmed by 2 bases and 4 bases, with 9 bases remaining between them. The sequence was obtained from a man aged 25-45 years in good health and CMV-seropositive. The chain joins TRBV7-6 to TRBJ2-1; no firm D call. Material: PBMCs. The CDR3 here is CASSLTPGYNEQFF. In nucleotides, the CDR3 is TGTGCCAGCAGCTTAACTCCCGGGTACAATGAGCAGTTCTTC. Filled out from reference TRBV7-6 and TRBJ2-1, the complete variable domain reads GAGVSQSPRYKVTKRGQDVALRCDPISGHVSLYWYRQALGQGPEFLTYFNYEAQQDKSGLPNDRFSAERPEGSISTLTIQRTEQRDSAMYRCASSLTPGYNEQFFGPGTRLTVL.